These 25 T cell receptor beta chains originate from one sample sequenced in a study of beta chain features in type 1 diabetes. Study observations and caveats: Type 1 diabetes patients had moderately but significantly shorter TCRB CDR3s in all four CD4+ subsets.

No cognate antigen is known for these TCRs. Sequenced material consisted of expressed TCRB transcripts (all of the isolated RNA was reverse transcribed). Clones were sequenced by immunoSEQ multiplex PCR, and TCRdb holds only the in-frame ones, with some missing. The sample has 640,000 or so clones, around an eighth seen once. The specimen was naive CD4+ T cells from blood. The receptors derive from a man between 18 and 35 years old with type 1 diabetes.

The chain is built from TRBV7-9 and TRBJ2-1; 9 positions match TRBD2. Germline lookup yields CDR1 SEHNR and CDR2 FQNEAQ (reference sequence). The CDR3 runs to 14 residues. Losses at the gene ends were 3 bases for V and 7 bases for J; bases not matched to a gene: 4. The CDR3 sequence is CASSFGAGGNEQFF. CDR3 in DNA: TGTGCCAGCAGCTTTGGTGCGGGGGGGAATGAGCAGTTCTTC.

The rearrangement links TRBV4-1 to TRBJ1-2, with 9 bases identical to TRBD1. This CDR3 is built from 14 residues. Looked up from germline, CDR1 is MGHRA and CDR2 is YSYEKL. The trim removed 1 base at V and 7 bases at J, leaving 4 bases unmatched. The CDR3 region is CASSQGQGVFGYTF. The CDR3 DNA sequence: TGCGCCAGCAGCCAAGGACAGGGGGTATTTGGCTACACCTTC.

The chain is built from TRBV20-1 and TRBJ2-1, with a weak D call TRBD1 (6 bases). CDR3 length: 11 amino acids. Deletions cut 5 bases from V and 9 bases from J, with 11 bases between. In germline, CDR1 is DFQATT, CDR2 SNEGSKA (reference sequence). Written as DNA, the CDR3 is TGCAGTGCTCCTAGGGGGAGTGAGCAGTTCTTC. It translates to CSAPRGSEQFF.

The chain carries TRBV4-1 and TRBJ2-6, with D tentatively TRBD1 (5 bases). From germline, CDR1 is MGHRA and CDR2 YSYEKL. The length of the CDR3 is 16 residues. Trimming left V 3 bases short and J 0 bases short, with 9 bases between. The CDR3, as DNA: TGCGCCAGCAGCCAGGAAGGGGTCTCTGGGGCCAACGTCCTGACTTTC. Protein sequence: CASSQEGVSGANVLTF.

This clone was observed a few times. The chain has TRBV7-9 and TRBJ1-5, with 7 bases that match TRBD1. CDR3 size: 15 residues. The V and J ends lost 1 base and 3 bases, in that order; junction bases with no gene match: 3. Germline lookup yields CDR1 SEHNR and CDR2 FQNEAQ (reference sequence). Here the CDR3 DNA reads TGTGCCAGCAGCTTAGGGACAGGTAACAATCAGCCCCAGCATTTT. Its protein product is CASSLGTGNNQPQHF.

The gene calls are TRBV28 and TRBJ2-7, with D tentatively TRBD2 (6 bases). V lost 3 bases to trimming and J lost 3 bases, with 12 bases between them. The CDR3 is made up of 14 amino acids. Per germline, CDR1 MDHEN and CDR2 SYDVKM. CDR3 in DNA: TGTGCCAGCAGTTTGGAGGGGATCGGCTACGAGCAGTACTTC. It is translated as CASSLEGIGYEQYF.

V usage is TRBV30 and J usage is TRBJ1-1; TRBD1 is a possible D gene (5 bases). The CDR3 has 16 amino acids. Deletions cut 3 bases from V and 5 bases from J, with 22 bases between. Germline CDR1 GTSNPN, CDR2 SVGIG (reference sequence). The CDR3 region is CAWSSFTGGLGTEAFF. As DNA, the CDR3 is TGTGCCTGGAGCAGCTTTACAGGAGGGTTGGGGACTGAAGCTTTCTTT.

The table lists this clone with a few counts. Other nucleotide sequences from this sample produce the same CDR3. The genes are TRBV6-5 and TRBJ2-3; 10 bases agree with TRBD2. Looked up from germline, CDR1 is MNHEY and CDR2 is SVGAGI. This CDR3 spans 16 amino acids. Losses at the gene ends were 0 bases for V and 3 bases for J; bases not matched to a gene: 3. The CDR3: CASSYSSGGATDTQYF. CDR3 in DNA: TGTGCCAGCAGTTACTCAAGCGGGGGGGCAACAGATACGCAGTATTTT.

The V and J genes are TRBV19 and TRBJ2-1, with D possibly matching TRBD2 (5 bases). The V and J ends lost 5 bases and 4 bases respectively, with 6 bases between them. The length of the CDR3 is 12 residues. Germline CDR1 and CDR2: LNHDA and SQIVND (reference sequence). CDR3 amino acids: CASSPGYNEQFF. DNA for the CDR3: TGTGCCAGTAGTCCGGGATACAATGAGCAGTTCTTC.

This clone appeared a few times. This sequence joins TRBV4-2 and TRBJ1-2; no firm D call. The CDR3 sequence is 14 residues long. The ends were cut back, 0 bases at V and 8 bases at J, with 13 bases in the middle. Germline lookup yields CDR1 LGHNA and CDR2 YNFKEQ. The CDR3, as DNA: TGTGCCAGCAGCCAAGATGTTGGGTATAAGGGCTACACCTTC. Protein sequence: CASSQDVGYKGYTF.

The chain has TRBV7-9 and TRBJ1-6; 11 bases are a match to TRBD1. The CDR3 has 16 amino acids. In germline, CDR1 is SEHNR, CDR2 FQNEAQ (reference sequence). V lost 4 bases and J lost 14; bases outside the gene matches: 13. CDR3 in amino acids: CASSSRTGGPTITLHF. The CDR3 coding sequence is TGTGCCAGCAGCTCCCGGACAGGGGGCCCCACAATAACCCTCCACTTT.

This clone turned up a few times. CDR3 nucleotide sequence: TGTGCCTGGACAACAGGGATCCCGACCGGGGAGCTGTTTTTT. It yields the protein CAWTTGIPTGELFF. The rearrangement joins TRBV30 to TRBJ2-2; TRBD1 is a possible D gene (6 bases). V lost 4 bases and J 5 bases, leaving 14 bases between the germline ends. The CDR3 contains 14 residues. The germline V gene has CDR1 GTSNPN and CDR2 SVGIG (reference sequence). Drawing the rest from reference TRBV30 and TRBJ2-2, the complete variable domain is SQTIHQWPATLVQPVGSPLSLECTVEGTSNPNLYWYRQAAGRGLQLLFYSVGIGQISSEVPQNLSASRPQDRQFILSSKKLLLSDSGFYLCAWTTGIPTGELFFGEGSRLTVL.

This clone has just a few counts. Other DNA sequences within the sample encode an identical CDR3. J is TRBJ1-2 and V is TRBV4-1, with 8 nucleotides matching TRBD1. Germline assignment: CDR1 MGHRA and CDR2 YSYEKL. This CDR3 comprises 15 residues. V was pared by 4 bases and J by 1 base, with 5 bases of the junction left unmatched. The CDR3 DNA is TGCGCCAGCAGCCCAGGACAGGGCGGTAACTATGGCTACACCTTC. Encoded protein: CASSPGQGGNYGYTF.

The chain uses TRBV19 and TRBJ2-1; a weak D match, TRBD2 (5 bases). In germline, CDR1 is LNHDA, CDR2 SQIVND (reference sequence). V lost 5 bases and J lost 1, with 15 bases in between. The CDR3 has 16 residues. The CDR3 nucleotides read TGTGCCAGTAGTGGCATCGAGGGAGTTTCCTACAATGAGCAGTTCTTC. Translated, it gives CASSGIEGVSYNEQFF.

The chain carries TRBV30 and TRBJ1-2; no definite D call. The CDR3 has 11 amino acids. V was trimmed by 3 bases and J by 4 bases, leaving 6 bases between them. Germline CDR1 reads GTSNPN; CDR2 reads SVGIG (reference sequence). This CDR3 is CAWRLSYGYTF. The CDR3 coding sequence is TGTGCCTGGAGGTTGAGCTATGGCTACACCTTC.

The chain carries TRBV27 and TRBJ2-1; no reliable D call. Germline V gene sequence: CDR1 MNHEY, CDR2 SMNVEV (reference sequence). Trimming left V 6 bases short and J 9 bases short, with 15 bases between. The CDR3 is made up of 13 amino acids. The CDR3 loop is CASRPQGLTEQFF. CDR3 sequence (DNA): TGTGCCAGCAGACCCCAAGGATTGACTGAGCAGTTCTTC.

This clone was seen more than once but under ten times. The CDR3 is CASRTGTNTGELFF. DNA of the CDR3: TGTGCCAGTAGGACAGGGACGAACACCGGGGAGCTGTTTTTT. This chain links TRBV19 with TRBJ2-2, with 7 bases that match TRBD1. Unmatched junction bases numbered 1, after V lost 6 bases and J lost 0 bases. CDR1 LNHDA and CDR2 SQIVND come from the germline V gene (reference sequence). The CDR3 consists of 14 residues.

V gene TRBV6-5 combines with J gene TRBJ2-3; 11 positions agree with TRBD2. The CDR3 spans 15 residues. V lost 6 bases and J lost 3; bases outside the gene matches: 5. The V gene's germline CDR1 is MNHEY and CDR2 SVGAGI. The CDR3 region has the DNA TGTGCCAGCAGACCGGGACTAGCGGCAACAGATACGCAGTATTTT. It is translated as CASRPGLAATDTQYF.

The chain carries TRBV30 and TRBJ1-2; TRBD1 is a possible D gene (6 bases). There are 15 residues in the CDR3. Trimming stripped 0 bases from V and 4 bases from J, with 15 bases between. Germline V gene lookup returns CDR1 GTSNPN and CDR2 SVGIG (reference sequence). Here the CDR3 reads CAWSVRARTAYGYTF. Written as DNA, the CDR3 is TGTGCCTGGAGTGTACGGGCAAGGACAGCCTATGGCTACACCTTC.

The chain has TRBV5-1 and TRBJ1-2, with 7 positions matching TRBD1. After removal of 4 bases from V and 2 bases from J, the junction contained 2 bases not matched to a gene. Germline CDR1 is SGHRS and CDR2 is YFSETQ. The CDR3 covers 13 residues. The DNA for the CDR3 is TGCGCCAGCAGCGGAGGGGGCAACTATGGCTACACCTTC. Translated, it gives CASSGGGNYGYTF.

Only a few counts were recorded for this clone. The chain joins TRBV7-9 to TRBJ1-1; D gene uncertain. The CDR3 is made up of 10 amino acids. Germline V lookup: CDR1 SEHNR, CDR2 FQNEAQ (reference sequence). V dropped 1 base and J dropped 10 bases, with 4 bases sitting between them. In DNA form, the CDR3 reads TGTGCCAGCAGCTTAGACTCAGCTTTCTTT. Translating it yields CASSLDSAFF.

This clone was found a few times. The V call is TRBV28, the J call TRBJ2-1; 8 bases line up with TRBD2. CDR1 is MDHEN and CDR2 is SYDVKM in the germline V gene. The CDR3 sequence is 14 residues long. V lost 8 bases to trimming and J lost 7 bases; unmatched junction nucleotides: 10. The CDR3 DNA reads TGTGCCAGCCCACCGGCGGGGGGCAGAAATGAGCAGTTCTTC. Translated: CASPPAGGRNEQFF.

The chain links TRBV11-2 to TRBJ2-3; tentatively, D is TRBD2 (5 bases). CDR3 length: 15 amino acids. V lost 1 base and J lost 0, with 8 bases in between. Germline V gene lookup returns CDR1 SGHAT and CDR2 FQNNGV. CDR3 loop: CASSLVGGSTDTQYF. CDR3 nucleotides: TGTGCCAGCAGCTTAGTAGGCGGGAGCACAGATACGCAGTATTTT.

The CDR3 bases are TGTGCCATCAGTGAGATAATCGGGACAGGGTGGGTAAAGAACCACGAGCAGTACTTC. It translates to CAISEIIGTGWVKNHEQYF. This sequence joins TRBV10-3 and TRBJ2-7; 9 positions match TRBD1. This CDR3 spans 19 amino acids. Looked up from germline, CDR1 is ENHRY and CDR2 is SYGVKD. V lost 2 bases to trimming and J lost 5 bases; unmatched junction nucleotides: 19.

This chain connects TRBV29-1 to TRBJ1-2; D is unresolved. The CDR3 contains 12 residues. CDR1 and CDR2 from the germline V gene are SQVTM and ANQGSEA. V lost 6 bases and J 2 bases, leaving 10 bases between the germline ends. The CDR3 DNA sequence: TGCAGCGTAATTAGAGGGAACTATGGCTACACCTTC. Translating gives CSVIRGNYGYTF. The entire variable domain, with the rest obtained from reference TRBV29-1 and TRBJ1-2, is as follows: SAVISQKPSRDICQRGTSLTIQCQVDSQVTMMFWYRQQPGQSLTLIATANQGSEATYESGFVIDKFPISRPNLTFSTLTVSNMSPEDSSIYLCSVIRGNYGYTFGSGTRLTVV.